This TCR beta chain was identified in a study of vaccination and CD4 T cells after COVID-19. The overall study: The stimulus for the cells was overlapping spike peptides derived from SARS-CoV-2, HCoV-NL63, HCoV-OC43 and HCoV-229E.

Specified treatment: roughly 10-day PBMC culture with coronavirus spike peptide pools or control peptides (ViraFEST assay). With peptide pools, ViraFEST first expanded antigen-specific T cells and afterwards sequenced their TCRs. About 2 million PBMCs went into each well for culture with approximately 10 IU/ml IL-2 and about 10 ug/ml peptide pools. Note on this clonotype: The antigen is undetermined.

V lost 5 bases and J 6 bases, leaving 9 bases between the germline ends. The CDR3 contains 12 residues. Germline CDR1 is SGHAT and CDR2 is FQNNGV. Cultured CD4+ T cell DNA underwent sequencing with the Oncomine TCR Beta short-read assay. TCRdb processed the PCR reads anew with MiXCR; each CDR3 protein has one entry. The data contain 8,000 to 9,500 distinct CDR3 sequences, around 60% of them singletons. The sample in question was cultured CD4+ T cells from blood, obtained after SARS-CoV-2 vaccination. The J gene is TRBJ2-3, the V gene TRBV11-2; D uncertain. This TCR was sampled from a human donor with COVID-19. DNA for the CDR3: TGTGCCAGCAGCCCGAGATCTGATACGCAGTATTTT. Residues: CASSPRSDTQYF.